The clone carrying this T cell receptor beta chain has more than one count but fewer than ten. What it binds is unknown. This specimen comes from a study of T cells in Graves' hyperthyroidism and ophthalmopathy. With 10 bases removed from V and 5 bases from J, the gap between germline ends came to 15 bases. Germline V gene lookup returns CDR1 SGHAT and CDR2 FQNNGV. The CDR3 is made up of 13 amino acids. Amplification of TCR beta CDR3 regions was performed using RNA transcripts as template. TCR CDR3 underwent first-round RT-PCR with the HTBI primer set. TCRdb redid the calling of the multiplex PCR reads with MiXCR, one entry per CDR3 protein. Of about 350,000 distinct CDR3 sequences detected, 13% to 15% appear once; the ten largest clones hold roughly a fifth. Whole-study results and caveats: Separating ophthalmopathy from stable hyperthyroidism was achieved by a 13 V-J model.

Diagnostic decisions used clinical symptoms, serum thyroxine and TRAb, thyroid ultrasound and orbital computed tomography. Sequenced material: blood. The chain uses TRBV11-2 and TRBJ2-1; D not certain. This TCR came from a woman aged 60-75 years with Graves' ophthalmopathy. CDR3: CATLDGPHNEQFF. CDR3 nucleotides: TGTGCCACCCTGGACGGCCCTCACAATGAGCAGTTCTTC.